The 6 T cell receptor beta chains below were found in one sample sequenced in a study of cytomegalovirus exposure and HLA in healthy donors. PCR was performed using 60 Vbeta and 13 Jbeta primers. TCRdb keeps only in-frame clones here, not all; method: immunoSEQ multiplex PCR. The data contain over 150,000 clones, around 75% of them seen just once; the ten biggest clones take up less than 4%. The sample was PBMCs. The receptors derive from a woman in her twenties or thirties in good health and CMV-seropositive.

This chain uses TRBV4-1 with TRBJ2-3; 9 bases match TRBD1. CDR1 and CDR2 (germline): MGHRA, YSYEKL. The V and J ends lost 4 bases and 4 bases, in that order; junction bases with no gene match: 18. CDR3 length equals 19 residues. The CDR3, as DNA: TGCGCCAGCAGCCCGACGCTCCTCCCCCGGGACAGGGTAGCAGATACGCAGTATTTT. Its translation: CASSPTLLPRDRVADTQYF.

CDR3 sequence (DNA): TGTGCCAGCAGTTGGGAGGGTAGCCGGGGAGATACGCAGTATTTT. This codes for CASSWEGSRGDTQYF. The chain couples TRBV27 to TRBJ2-3; 7 bases are shared with TRBD2. The CDR3 loop spans 15 amino acids. Trimming removed 4 bases from V and 5 bases from J; junction bases left unmatched: 9. CDR1 and CDR2 (germline): MNHEY, SMNVEV (reference sequence).

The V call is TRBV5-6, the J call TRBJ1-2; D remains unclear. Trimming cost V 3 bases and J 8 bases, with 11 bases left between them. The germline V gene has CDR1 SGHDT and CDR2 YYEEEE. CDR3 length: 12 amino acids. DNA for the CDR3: TGTGCCAGCAGCTCCCGCGGAGGGGGCTACACCTTC. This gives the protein CASSSRGGGYTF.

DNA for the CDR3: TGCGCCAGCAGCCAGACTAGCGGGAGGGCAAATGAGCAGTTCTTC. Protein product: CASSQTSGRANEQFF. This chain joins TRBV5-1 and TRBJ2-1, with 14 bases lining up with TRBD2. The V gene end was trimmed by 4 bases and the J gene end by 7 bases; junction bases not matched to a gene: 4. The CDR3 sequence is 15 residues long. The V gene's germline CDR1 is SGHRS and CDR2 YFSETQ.

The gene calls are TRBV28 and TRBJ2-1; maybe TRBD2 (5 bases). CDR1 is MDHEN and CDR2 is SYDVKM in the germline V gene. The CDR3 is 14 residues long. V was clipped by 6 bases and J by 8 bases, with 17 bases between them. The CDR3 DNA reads TGTGCCAGCAGCCCATTGTCCCTGAGGGATGAGCAGTTCTTC. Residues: CASSPLSLRDEQFF.

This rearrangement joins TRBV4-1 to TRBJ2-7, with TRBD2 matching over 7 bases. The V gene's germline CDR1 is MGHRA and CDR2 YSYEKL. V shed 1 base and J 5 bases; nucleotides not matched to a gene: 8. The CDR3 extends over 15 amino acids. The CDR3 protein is CASSQGLAEGHEQYF. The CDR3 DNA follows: TGCGCCAGCAGCCAAGGGCTAGCGGAGGGTCACGAGCAGTACTTC.